A selection of T cell receptor beta chains follows, all from one sample in a study of T cells in Graves' hyperthyroidism and ophthalmopathy. TCRdb recomputed calls from the multiplex PCR reads with MiXCR, one row per CDR3 protein. Counted here are hundreds of thousands of distinct CDR3 sequences, roughly 15% occurring once; the ten biggest clones make up about 9.4%. What was sequenced was blood. Every receptor here comes from a woman aged 18-30 years with Graves' hyperthyroidism. CDR3s include the opening cysteine and the closing phenylalanine or tryptophan.

j_gene	v_gene	CDR3aa
TRBJ2-7	TRBV29-1	CSIGWGASYEQYF
TRBJ1-4	TRBV5-1	CASSYRDRQNEKLFF
TRBJ2-7	TRBV28	CASSPLRLSSYEQYF
TRBJ1-2	TRBV27	CASSLNFRAGYTF
TRBJ2-7	TRBV5-1	CASSLGRAQGGYEQYF
TRBJ2-3	TRBV5-5	CASSSHSGRAFVDTQYF
TRBJ1-4	TRBV19	CASSSQGGPSEKLFF
TRBJ2-7	TRBV7-2	CASSKGGQGAYEQYF
TRBJ1-1	TRBV4-2	CASSQPLVRATEAFF
TRBJ2-7	TRBV28	CASSYWTSGRVHEQYF
TRBJ2-1	TRBV27	CASSLLIAGGPYNEQFF
TRBJ1-5	TRBV20-1	CSASWPGGNQPQHF
TRBJ2-5	TRBV28	CASSLGAYTSGSGQETQYF
TRBJ2-1	TRBV7-7	CASSLGFGDGQFF
TRBJ2-5	TRBV20-1	CSARTSGRRETQYF
.	TRBV28	CASRIGGTPTYEQFF
TRBJ2-5	TRBV18	CASYAGQVRGTQYF
TRBJ2-3	TRBV28	CASSLYSGTEGDTQYF
TRBJ2-5	TRBV3-1	CASSQDDVFGGEETQYF
TRBJ2-2	TRBV10-3	CAISRSSGANTGELFF
TRBJ2-2	TRBV19	CASSIVQGGGELFF
TRBJ2-3	TRBV2	CASSVGPSPADTQYF
TRBJ2-7	TRBV6-2/TRBV6-3	CASTDRTYEQYF
TRBJ1-6	TRBV19	CASSRRQVRDNSPLHF
TRBJ1-5	TRBV18	CASSPGQGSSNQPQHF
TRBJ1-1	TRBV7-9	CASSSPTTGNTEAFF
TRBJ1-5	TRBV12-3/TRBV12-4	CASSFEGVQPQHF
TRBJ1-1	TRBV12-3/TRBV12-4	CASSLGGSAEAFF
TRBJ2-7	TRBV7-2	CASSLVAGTGGGREKQYF
TRBJ2-5	TRBV2	CASRGGQPPGAQYF
TRBJ1-1	TRBV7-9	CASSLRPQGPNTEAFF
TRBJ1-1	TRBV11-1	CASSSRQGRAMPGAFF